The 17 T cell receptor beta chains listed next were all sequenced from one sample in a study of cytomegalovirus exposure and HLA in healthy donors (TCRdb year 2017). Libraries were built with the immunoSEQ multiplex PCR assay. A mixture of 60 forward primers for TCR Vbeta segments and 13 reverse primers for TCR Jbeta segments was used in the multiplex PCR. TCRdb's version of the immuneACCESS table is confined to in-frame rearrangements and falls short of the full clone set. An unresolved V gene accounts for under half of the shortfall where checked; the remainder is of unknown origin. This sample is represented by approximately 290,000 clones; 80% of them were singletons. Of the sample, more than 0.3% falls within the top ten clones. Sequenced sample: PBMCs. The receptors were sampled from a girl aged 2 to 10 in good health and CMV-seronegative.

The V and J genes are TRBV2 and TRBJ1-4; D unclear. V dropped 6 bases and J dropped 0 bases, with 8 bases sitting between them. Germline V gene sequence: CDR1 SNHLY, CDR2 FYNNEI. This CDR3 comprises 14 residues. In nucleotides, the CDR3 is TGTGCCAGCAGCCAAAGCACAACTAATGAAAAACTGTTTTTT. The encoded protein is CASSQSTTNEKLFF.

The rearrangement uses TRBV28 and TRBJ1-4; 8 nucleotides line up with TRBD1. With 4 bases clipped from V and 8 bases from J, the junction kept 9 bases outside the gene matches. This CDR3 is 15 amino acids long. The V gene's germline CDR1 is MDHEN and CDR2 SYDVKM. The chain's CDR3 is CASSSYTGGKEKLFF. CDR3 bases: TGTGCCAGCAGTTCGTACACAGGGGGGAAGGAAAAACTGTTTTTT. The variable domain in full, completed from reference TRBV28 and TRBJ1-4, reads DVKVTQSSRYLVKRTGEKVFLECVQDMDHENMFWYRQDPGLGLRLIYFSYDVKMKEKGDIPEGYSVSREKKERFSLILESASTNQTSMYLCASSSYTGGKEKLFFGSGTQLSVL.

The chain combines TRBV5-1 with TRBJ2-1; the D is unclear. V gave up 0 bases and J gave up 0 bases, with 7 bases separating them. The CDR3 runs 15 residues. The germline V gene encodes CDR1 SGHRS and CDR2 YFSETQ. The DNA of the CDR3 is TGCGCCAGCAGCTTGGGATTTAGCTCCTACAATGAGCAGTTCTTC. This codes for CASSLGFSSYNEQFF.

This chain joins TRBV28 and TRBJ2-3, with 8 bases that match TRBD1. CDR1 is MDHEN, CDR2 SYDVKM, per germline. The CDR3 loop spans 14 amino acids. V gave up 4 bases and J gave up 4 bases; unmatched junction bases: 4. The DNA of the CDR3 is TGTGCCAGCAGTTGGACAGGGACGGCAGATACGCAGTATTTT. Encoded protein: CASSWTGTADTQYF.

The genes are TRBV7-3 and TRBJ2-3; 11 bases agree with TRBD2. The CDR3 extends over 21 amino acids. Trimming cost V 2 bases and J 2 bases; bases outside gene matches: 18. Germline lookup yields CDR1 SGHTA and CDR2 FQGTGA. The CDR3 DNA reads TGTGCCAGCAGCTTATACCCTAAGACCTTCACTAGCGGGGGCCTCACAGATACGCAGTATTTT. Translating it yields CASSLYPKTFTSGGLTDTQYF.

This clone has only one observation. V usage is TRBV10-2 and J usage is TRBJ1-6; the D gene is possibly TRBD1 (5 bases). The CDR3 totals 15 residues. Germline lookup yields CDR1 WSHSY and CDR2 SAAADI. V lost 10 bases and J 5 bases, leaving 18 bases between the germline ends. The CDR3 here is CATSLPAGHNSPLHF. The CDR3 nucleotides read TGCGCCACCTCCCTCCCCGCAGGGCATAATTCACCCCTCCACTTT.

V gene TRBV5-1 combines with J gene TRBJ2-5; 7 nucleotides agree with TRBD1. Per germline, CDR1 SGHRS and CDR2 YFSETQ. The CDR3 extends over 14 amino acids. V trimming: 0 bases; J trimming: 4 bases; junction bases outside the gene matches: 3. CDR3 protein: CASSLGPGGETQYF. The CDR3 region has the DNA TGCGCCAGCAGCTTGGGTCCAGGGGGAGAGACCCAGTACTTC.

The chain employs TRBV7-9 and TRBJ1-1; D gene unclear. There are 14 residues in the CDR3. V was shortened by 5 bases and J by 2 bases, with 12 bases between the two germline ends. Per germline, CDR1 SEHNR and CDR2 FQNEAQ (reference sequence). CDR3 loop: CASSDRRSNTEAFF. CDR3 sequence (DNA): TGTGCCAGCAGCGATAGACGGAGTAACACTGAAGCTTTCTTT.

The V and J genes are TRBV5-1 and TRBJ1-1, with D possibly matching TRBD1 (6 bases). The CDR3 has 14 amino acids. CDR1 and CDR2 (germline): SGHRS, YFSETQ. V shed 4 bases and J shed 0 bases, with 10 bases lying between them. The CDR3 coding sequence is TGCGCCAGCAGCGAAAGGACAGTGAACACTGAAGCTTTCTTT. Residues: CASSERTVNTEAFF.

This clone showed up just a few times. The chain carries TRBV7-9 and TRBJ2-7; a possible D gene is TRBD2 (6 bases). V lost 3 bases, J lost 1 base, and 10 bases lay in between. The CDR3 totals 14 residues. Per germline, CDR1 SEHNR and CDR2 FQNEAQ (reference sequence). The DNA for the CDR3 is TGTGCCAGCAGCTTGGGGGGAGAATCCTACGAGCAGTACTTC. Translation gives CASSLGGESYEQYF.

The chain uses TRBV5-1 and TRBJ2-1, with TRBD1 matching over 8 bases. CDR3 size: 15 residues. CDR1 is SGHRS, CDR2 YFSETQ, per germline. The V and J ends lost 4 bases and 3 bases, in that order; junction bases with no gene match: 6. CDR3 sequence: CASSPGQGSYNEQFF. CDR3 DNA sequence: TGCGCCAGCAGCCCTGGACAGGGTAGCTACAATGAGCAGTTCTTC.

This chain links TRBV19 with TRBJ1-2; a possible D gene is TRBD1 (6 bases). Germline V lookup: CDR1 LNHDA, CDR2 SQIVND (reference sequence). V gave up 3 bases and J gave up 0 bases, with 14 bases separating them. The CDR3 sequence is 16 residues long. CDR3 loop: CASSISLTGPNYGYTF. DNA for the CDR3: TGTGCCAGTAGTATTAGTTTGACAGGTCCTAACTATGGCTACACCTTC.

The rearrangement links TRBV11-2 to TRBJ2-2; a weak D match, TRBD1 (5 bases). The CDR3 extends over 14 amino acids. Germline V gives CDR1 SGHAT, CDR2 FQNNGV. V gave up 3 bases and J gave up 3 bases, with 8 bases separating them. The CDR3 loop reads CASSFVRDTGELFF. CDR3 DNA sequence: TGTGCCAGCAGCTTCGTCAGGGACACCGGGGAGCTGTTTTTT.

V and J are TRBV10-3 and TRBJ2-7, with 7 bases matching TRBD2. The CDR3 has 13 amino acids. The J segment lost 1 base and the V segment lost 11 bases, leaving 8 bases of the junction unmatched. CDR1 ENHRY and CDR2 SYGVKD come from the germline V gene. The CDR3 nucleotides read TGTGCCGTCCGACTAGCCGAGTCCTACGAGCAGTACTTC. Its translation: CAVRLAESYEQYF.

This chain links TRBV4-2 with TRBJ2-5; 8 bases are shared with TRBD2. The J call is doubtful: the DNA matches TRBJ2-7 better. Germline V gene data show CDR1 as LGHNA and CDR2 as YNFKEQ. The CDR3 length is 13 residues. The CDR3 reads CASSSGGGYEQYF. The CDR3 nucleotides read TGTGCCAGCAGCTCGGGAGGGGGCTACGAGCAGTACTTC.

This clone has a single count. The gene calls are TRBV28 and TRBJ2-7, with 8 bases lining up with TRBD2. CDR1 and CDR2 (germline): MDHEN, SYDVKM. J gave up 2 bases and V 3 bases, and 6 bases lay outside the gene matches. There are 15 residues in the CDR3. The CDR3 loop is CASSLMIGRAYEQYF. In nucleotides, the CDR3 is TGTGCCAGCAGTTTGATGATCGGGAGGGCCTACGAGCAGTACTTC.

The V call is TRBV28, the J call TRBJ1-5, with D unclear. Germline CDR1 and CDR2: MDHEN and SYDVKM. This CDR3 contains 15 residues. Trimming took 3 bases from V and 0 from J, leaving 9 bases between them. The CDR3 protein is CASSFGQYSNQPQHF. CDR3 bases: TGTGCCAGCAGTTTTGGGCAGTATAGCAATCAGCCCCAGCATTTT.